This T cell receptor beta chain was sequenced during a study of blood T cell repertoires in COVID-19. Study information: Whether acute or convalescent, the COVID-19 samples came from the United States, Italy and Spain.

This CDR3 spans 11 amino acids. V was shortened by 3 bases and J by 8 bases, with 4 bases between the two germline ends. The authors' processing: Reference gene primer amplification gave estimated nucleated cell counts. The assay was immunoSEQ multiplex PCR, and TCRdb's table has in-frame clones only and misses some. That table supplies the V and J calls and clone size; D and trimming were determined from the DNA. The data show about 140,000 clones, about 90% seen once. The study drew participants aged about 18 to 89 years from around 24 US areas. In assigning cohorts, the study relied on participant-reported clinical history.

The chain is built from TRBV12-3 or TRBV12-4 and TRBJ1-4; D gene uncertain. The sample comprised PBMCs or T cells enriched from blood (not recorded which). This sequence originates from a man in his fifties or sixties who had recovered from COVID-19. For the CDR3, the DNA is TGTGCCAGCAGTTTTGGCGAAAAACTGTTTTTT. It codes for CASSFGEKLFF.